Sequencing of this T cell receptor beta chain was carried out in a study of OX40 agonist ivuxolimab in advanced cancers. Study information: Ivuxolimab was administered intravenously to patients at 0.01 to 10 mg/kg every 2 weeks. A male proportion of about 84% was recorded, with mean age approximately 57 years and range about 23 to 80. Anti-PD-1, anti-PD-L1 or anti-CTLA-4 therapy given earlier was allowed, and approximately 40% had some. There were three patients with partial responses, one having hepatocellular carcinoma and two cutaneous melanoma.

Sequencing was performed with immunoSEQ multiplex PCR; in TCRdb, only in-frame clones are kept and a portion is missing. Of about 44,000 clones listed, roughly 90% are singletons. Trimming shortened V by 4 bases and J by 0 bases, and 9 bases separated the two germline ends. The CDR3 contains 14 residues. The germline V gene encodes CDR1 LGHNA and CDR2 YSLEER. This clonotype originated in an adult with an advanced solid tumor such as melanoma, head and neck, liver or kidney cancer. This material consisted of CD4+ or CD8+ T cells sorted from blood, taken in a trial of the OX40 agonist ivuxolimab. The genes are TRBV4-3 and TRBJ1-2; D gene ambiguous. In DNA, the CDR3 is TGCGCCAGCAGCCTCCTTCCGCCTAACTATGGCTACACCTTC. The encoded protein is CASSLLPPNYGYTF.